This T cell receptor beta chain was sequenced during a study of T cell responses to AZD1222 COVID-19 vaccine. Looking at the study overall: The analysis combined second doses at about 4 or about 12 weeks.

Findings and caveats of the study: Clonal diversity may have been underestimated in mostly white British donors. Sampled repertoires all dated from after the peak T cell response. Vaccine-associated CD4 TCRs spanned spike, dominant at 160-218 and 743-854.

A word on this clone: Antigen unknown.

Trimming pared 1 base from V and 4 bases from J, leaving 14 bases between. CDR1 and CDR2 from the germline V gene are SGHKS and YYEKEE (reference sequence). The CDR3 sequence is 15 residues long. The repertoire was sequenced with immunoSEQ multiplex PCR; TCRdb's copy has only in-frame clones and lacks some. In the table there are approximately 120,000 clones, 88% of which are singletons. The receptor was derived from an adult in good health. Sample: peripheral blood, taken on day 0 of AZD1222 vaccination. The chain uses TRBV5-5 and TRBJ1-2, with unresolved D. CDR3 in DNA: TGTGCCAGCAGCTTGTTATTAGCAGGCGGCTATGGCTACACCTTC. The encoded protein is CASSLLLAGGYGYTF. Filled out from reference TRBV5-5 and TRBJ1-2, the complete variable domain reads DAGVTQSPTHLIKTRGQQVTLRCSPISGHKSVSWYQQVLGQGPQFIFQYYEKEERGRGNFPDRFSARQFPNYSSELNVNALLLGDSALYLCASSLLLAGGYGYTFGSGTRLTVV.